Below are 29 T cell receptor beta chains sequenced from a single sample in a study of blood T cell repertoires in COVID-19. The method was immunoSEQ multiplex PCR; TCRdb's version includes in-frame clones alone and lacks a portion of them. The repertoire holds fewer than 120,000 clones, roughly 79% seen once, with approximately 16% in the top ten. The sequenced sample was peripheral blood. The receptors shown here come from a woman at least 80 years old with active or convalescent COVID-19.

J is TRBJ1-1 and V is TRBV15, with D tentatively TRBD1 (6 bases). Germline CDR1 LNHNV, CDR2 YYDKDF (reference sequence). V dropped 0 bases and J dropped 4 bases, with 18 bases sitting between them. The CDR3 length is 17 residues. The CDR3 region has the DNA TGTGCCACCAGCAGAGATCTAGGGACATGGCCCGTCACTGAAGCTTTCTTT. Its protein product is CATSRDLGTWPVTEAFF.

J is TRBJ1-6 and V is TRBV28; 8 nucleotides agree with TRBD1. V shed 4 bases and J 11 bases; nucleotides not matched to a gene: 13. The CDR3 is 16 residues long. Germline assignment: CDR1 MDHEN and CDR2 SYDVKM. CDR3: CASSSQSTGAGTPLHF. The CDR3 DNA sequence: TGTGCCAGCAGTTCGCAATCGACAGGGGCCGGGACACCCCTCCACTTT.

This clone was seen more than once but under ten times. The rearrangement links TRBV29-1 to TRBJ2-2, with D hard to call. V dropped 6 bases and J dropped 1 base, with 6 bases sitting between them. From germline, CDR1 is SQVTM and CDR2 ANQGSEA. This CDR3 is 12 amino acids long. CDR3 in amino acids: CSVHKNTGELFF. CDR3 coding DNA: TGCAGCGTCCACAAGAACACCGGGGAGCTGTTTTTT.

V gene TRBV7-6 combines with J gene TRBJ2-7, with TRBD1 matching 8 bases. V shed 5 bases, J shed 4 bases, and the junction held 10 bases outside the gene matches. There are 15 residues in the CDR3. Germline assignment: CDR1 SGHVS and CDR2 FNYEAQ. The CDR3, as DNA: TGTGCCAGCAGCGCCCAAGGACAGGGTTCATACGAGCAGTACTTC. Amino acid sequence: CASSAQGQGSYEQYF.

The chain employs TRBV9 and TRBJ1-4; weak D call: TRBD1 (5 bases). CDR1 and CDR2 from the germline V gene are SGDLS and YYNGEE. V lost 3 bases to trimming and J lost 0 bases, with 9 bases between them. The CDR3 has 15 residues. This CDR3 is CASSATGTTNEKLFF. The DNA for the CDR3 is TGTGCCAGCAGCGCTACAGGTACAACTAATGAAAAACTGTTTTTT.

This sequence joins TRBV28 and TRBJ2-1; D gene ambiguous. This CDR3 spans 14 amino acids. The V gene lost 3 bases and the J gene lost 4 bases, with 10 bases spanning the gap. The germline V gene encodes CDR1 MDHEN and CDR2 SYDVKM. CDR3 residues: CASSFGGGYNEQFF. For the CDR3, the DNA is TGTGCCAGCAGTTTCGGCGGCGGATACAATGAGCAGTTCTTC.

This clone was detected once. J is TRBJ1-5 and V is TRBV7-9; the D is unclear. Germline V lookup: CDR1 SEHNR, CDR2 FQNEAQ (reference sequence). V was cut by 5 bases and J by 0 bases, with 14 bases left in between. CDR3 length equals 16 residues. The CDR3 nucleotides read TGTGCCAGCAGCCCCGGGTTCCCTTATAGCAATCAGCCCCAGCATTTT. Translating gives CASSPGFPYSNQPQHF.

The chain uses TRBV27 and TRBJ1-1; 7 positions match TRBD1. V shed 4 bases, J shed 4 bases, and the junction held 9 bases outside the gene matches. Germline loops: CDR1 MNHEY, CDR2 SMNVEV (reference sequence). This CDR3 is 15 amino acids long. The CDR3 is CASSSPDRPGTEAFF. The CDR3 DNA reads TGTGCCAGCAGTTCCCCGGACAGGCCGGGCACTGAAGCTTTCTTT.

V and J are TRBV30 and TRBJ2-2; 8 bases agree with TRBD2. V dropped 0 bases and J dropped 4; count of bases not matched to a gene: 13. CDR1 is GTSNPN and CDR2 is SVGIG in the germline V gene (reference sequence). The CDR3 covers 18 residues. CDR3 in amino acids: CAWSVMRWSGSGTGELFF. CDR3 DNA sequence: TGTGCCTGGAGTGTAATGAGGTGGAGCGGGAGCGGCACCGGGGAGCTGTTTTTT.

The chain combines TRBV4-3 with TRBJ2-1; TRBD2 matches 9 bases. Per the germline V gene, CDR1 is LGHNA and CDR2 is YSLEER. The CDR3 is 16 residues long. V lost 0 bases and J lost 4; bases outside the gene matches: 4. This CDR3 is CASSQDVAGVYNEQFF. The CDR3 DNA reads TGCGCCAGCAGCCAAGATGTAGCGGGAGTATACAATGAGCAGTTCTTC.

CDR3 amino acids: CASRVGGNTGELFF. The CDR3 nucleotides read TGTGCCAGCCGGGTGGGGGGGAACACCGGGGAGCTGTTTTTT. The V call is TRBV3-1 (or the pseudogene TRBV3-2), the J call TRBJ2-2, with a weak D call TRBD2 (6 bases). Per the germline V gene, CDR1 is LGHDT and CDR2 is YNNKEL (reference sequence). The CDR3 covers 14 residues. Trimming stripped 8 bases from V and 1 base from J, with 11 bases between.

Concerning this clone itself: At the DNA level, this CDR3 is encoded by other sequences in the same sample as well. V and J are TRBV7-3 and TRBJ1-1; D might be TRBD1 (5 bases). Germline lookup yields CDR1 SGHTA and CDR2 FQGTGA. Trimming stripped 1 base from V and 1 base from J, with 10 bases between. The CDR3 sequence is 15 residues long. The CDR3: CASSLRGGTNTEAFF. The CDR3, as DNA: TGTGCCAGCAGCTTAAGGGGCGGGACGAACACTGAAGCTTTCTTT.

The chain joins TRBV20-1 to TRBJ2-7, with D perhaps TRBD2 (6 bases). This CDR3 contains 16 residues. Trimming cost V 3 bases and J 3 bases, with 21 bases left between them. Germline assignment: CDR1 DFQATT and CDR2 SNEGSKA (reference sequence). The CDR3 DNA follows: TGCAGTGCTAGTGGCCGTCTCGGGAGAGCCCACTACGAGCAGTACTTC. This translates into CSASGRLGRAHYEQYF.

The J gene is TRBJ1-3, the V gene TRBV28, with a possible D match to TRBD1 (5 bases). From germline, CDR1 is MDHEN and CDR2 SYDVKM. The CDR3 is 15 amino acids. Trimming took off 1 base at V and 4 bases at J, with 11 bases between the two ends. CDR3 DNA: TGTGCCAGCAGTTTATTTGGGCCAGGGGGAAACACCATATATTTT. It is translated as CASSLFGPGGNTIYF.

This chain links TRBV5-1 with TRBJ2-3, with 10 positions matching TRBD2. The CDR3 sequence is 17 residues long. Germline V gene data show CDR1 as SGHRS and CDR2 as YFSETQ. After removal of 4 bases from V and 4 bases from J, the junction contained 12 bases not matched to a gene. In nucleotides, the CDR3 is TGCGCCAGCAGCCCGATCGCTAGCGGGAGTGGTGCAGATACGCAGTATTTT. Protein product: CASSPIASGSGADTQYF.

CDR3 region: CASTHWGDGHEQYF. As DNA, the CDR3 is TGTGCCAGCACCCATTGGGGGGACGGCCACGAGCAGTACTTC. The chain joins TRBV27 to TRBJ2-7; D perhaps matches TRBD2 (6 bases). This CDR3 spans 14 amino acids. CDR1 and CDR2 from the germline V gene are MNHEY and SMNVEV (reference sequence). Trimming took off 7 bases at V and 5 bases at J, with 18 bases between the two ends.

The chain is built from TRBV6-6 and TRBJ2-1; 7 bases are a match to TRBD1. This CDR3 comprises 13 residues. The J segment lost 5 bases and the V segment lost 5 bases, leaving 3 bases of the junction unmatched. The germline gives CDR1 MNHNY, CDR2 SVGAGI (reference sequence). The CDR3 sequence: CASSPTGDNEQFF. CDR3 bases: TGTGCCAGCAGTCCCACAGGGGACAATGAGCAGTTCTTC.

In DNA, the CDR3 is TGCGCCAGCAGCTTTGGCGGTTCCTGGTACGAGCAGTACTTC. As protein: CASSFGGSWYEQYF. The J gene is TRBJ2-7, the V gene TRBV5-1, with no clear D. Trimming stripped 2 bases from V and 4 bases from J, with 13 bases between. CDR1 SGHRS and CDR2 YFSETQ come from the germline V gene. CDR3 length: 14 residues.

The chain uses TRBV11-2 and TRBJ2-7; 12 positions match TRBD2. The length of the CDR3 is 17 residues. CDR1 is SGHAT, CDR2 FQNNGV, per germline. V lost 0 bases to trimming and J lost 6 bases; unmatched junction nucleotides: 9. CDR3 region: CASSLDSLAGGWIEQYF. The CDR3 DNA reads TGTGCCAGCAGCTTAGATTCACTAGCGGGAGGATGGATCGAGCAGTACTTC.

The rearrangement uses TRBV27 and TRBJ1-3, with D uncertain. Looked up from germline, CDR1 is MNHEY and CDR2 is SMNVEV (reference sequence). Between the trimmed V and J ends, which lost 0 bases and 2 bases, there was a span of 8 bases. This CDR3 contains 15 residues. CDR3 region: CASSLSGGTGNTIYF. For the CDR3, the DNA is TGTGCCAGCAGTTTATCTGGAGGGACTGGAAACACCATATATTTT.

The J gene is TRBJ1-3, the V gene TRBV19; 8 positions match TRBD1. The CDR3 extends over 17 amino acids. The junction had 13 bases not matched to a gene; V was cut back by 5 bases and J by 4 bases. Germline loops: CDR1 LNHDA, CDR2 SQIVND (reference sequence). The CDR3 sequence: CASSVGQDASTGNTIYF. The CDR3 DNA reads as TGTGCCAGTAGTGTGGGACAGGACGCCAGTACGGGAAACACCATATATTTT.

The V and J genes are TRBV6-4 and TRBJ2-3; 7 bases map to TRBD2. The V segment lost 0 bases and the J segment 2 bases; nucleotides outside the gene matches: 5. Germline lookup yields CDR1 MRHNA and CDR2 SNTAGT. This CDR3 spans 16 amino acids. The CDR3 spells CASSDSPSGSTDTQYF. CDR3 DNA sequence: TGTGCCAGCAGTGACTCGCCTAGCGGCTCCACAGATACGCAGTATTTT.

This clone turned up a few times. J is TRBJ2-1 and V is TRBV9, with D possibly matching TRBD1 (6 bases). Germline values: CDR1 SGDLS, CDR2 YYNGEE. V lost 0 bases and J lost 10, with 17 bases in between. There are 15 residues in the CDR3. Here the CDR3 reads CASSVGRQGLGEQFF. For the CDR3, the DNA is TGTGCCAGCAGCGTAGGGAGGCAGGGGTTAGGAGAGCAGTTCTTC.

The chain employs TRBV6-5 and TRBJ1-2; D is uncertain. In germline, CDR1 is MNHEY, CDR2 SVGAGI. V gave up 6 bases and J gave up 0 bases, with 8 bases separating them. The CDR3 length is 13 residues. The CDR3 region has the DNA TGTGCCAGCAGCCTAACAGCTAACTATGGCTACACCTTC. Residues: CASSLTANYGYTF.

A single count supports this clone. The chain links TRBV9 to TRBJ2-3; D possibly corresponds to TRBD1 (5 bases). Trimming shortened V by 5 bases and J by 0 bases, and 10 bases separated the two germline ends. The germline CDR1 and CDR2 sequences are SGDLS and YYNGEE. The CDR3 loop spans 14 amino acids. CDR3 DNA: TGTGCCAGCAGGGCAGGGTCAAGCACAGATACGCAGTATTTT. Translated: CASRAGSSTDTQYF.

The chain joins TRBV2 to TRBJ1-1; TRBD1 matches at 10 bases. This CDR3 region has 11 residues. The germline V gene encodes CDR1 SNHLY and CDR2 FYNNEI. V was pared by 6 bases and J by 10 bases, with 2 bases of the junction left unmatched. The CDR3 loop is CASSGQGVAFF. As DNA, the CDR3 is TGTGCCAGCAGCGGACAGGGGGTAGCTTTCTTT. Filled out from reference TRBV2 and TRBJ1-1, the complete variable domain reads EPEVTQTPSHQVTQMGQEVILRCVPISNHLYFYWYRQILGQKVEFLVSFYNNEISEKSEIFDDQFSVERPDGSNFTLKIRSTKLEDSAMYFCASSGQGVAFFGQGTRLTVV.

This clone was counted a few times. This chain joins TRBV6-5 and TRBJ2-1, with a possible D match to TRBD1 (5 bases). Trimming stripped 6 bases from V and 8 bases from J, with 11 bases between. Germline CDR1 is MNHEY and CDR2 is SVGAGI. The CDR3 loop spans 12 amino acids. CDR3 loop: CASRNRPDEQFF. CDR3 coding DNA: TGTGCCAGCAGGAACAGGCCCGATGAGCAGTTCTTC.

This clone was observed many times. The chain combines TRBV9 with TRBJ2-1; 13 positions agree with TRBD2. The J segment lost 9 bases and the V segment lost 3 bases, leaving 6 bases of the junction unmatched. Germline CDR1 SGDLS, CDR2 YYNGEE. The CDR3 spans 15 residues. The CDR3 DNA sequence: TGTGCCAGCAGCGCGGGCGGGACTAGCGGGACTGAGCAGTTCTTC. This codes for CASSAGGTSGTEQFF. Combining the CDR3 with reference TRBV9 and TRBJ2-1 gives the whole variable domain DSGVTQTPKHLITATGQRVTLRCSPRSGDLSVYWYQQSLDQGLQFLIQYYNGEERAKGNILERFSAQQFPDLHSELNLSSLELGDSALYFCASSAGGTSGTEQFFGPGTRLTVL.

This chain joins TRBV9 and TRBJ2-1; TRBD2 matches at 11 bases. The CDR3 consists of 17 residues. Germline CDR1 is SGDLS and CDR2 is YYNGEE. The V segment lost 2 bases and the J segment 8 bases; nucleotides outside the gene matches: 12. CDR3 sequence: CASSVSLLAGGGDEQFF. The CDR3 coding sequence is TGTGCCAGCAGCGTCTCCCTTCTAGCGGGAGGTGGCGATGAGCAGTTCTTC. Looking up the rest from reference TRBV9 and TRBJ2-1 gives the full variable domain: DSGVTQTPKHLITATGQRVTLRCSPRSGDLSVYWYQQSLDQGLQFLIQYYNGEERAKGNILERFSAQQFPDLHSELNLSSLELGDSALYFCASSVSLLAGGGDEQFFGPGTRLTVL.